The clone carrying this TCR beta chain was recorded once. Here immunoSEQ multiplex PCR was the method, and the copy in TCRdb shows in-frame clones only, minus some. Of approximately 84,000 clones detected, about 98% appear once; the ten largest clones hold more than 0.12%. The V and J ends lost 8 bases and 9 bases respectively, with 32 bases between them. Germline V CDR1 and CDR2: MNHEY, SMNVEV (reference sequence). The CDR3 is 17 amino acids. The data belong to a study of technical replicates of blood from several donors. This sequence was found in a human donor in good health. This chain connects TRBV27 to TRBJ2-7, with a possible D match to TRBD2 (7 bases). What was sequenced was T cells isolated from PBMCs. This CDR3 reads CASFRGGGGTLFRGQYF. The CDR3 region has the DNA TGTGCCAGCTTCCGTGGGGGAGGGGGGACACTTTTTCGTGGGCAGTACTTC.